These T cell receptor beta chains were read from a single sample in a study of cytomegalovirus exposure and HLA in healthy donors. Sequencing was performed with immunoSEQ multiplex PCR; in TCRdb, only in-frame clones are kept and a portion is missing. In the table there are some 190,000 clones, about 85% of which are singletons. What was sequenced was PBMCs. Receptor source: a boy younger than 10 in good health and CMV-seronegative. CDR3s include the opening cysteine and the closing phenylalanine or tryptophan. A D gene is named only where the DNA matches it firmly. For some rows the clone size is stated as once, few or many, or as a class when expanded; others skip it.

TRBV28	17	TRBJ2-3	NA	TRBD1	TGTGCCAGCAGTTATCTCCAGGGACAGAAAAACACAGATACGCAGTATTTT	CASSYLQGQKNTDTQYF
TRBV6-1	14	TRBJ1-3	NA	NA	TGTGCCAGCAGTGCCGGACAGTCTGGAAACACCATATATTTT	CASSAGQSGNTIYF
TRBV7-9	13	TRBJ2-1	few	NA	TGTGCCAGCAGCCCCCCATGGGCGGGTTTCCAGTTCTTC	CASSPPWAGFQFF
TRBV2	15	TRBJ1-2	NA	TRBD1	TGTGCCAGCAGTGGCGGACAGGTGAACGTCTATGGCTACACCTTC	CASSGGQVNVYGYTF
TRBV10-3	12	TRBJ1-2	NA	NA	TGTGCCATCAGTGGACAGTTCTATGGCTACACCTTC	CAISGQFYGYTF
TRBV7-2	15	TRBJ1-3	NA	NA	TGTGCCAGCAGCTTAAGCGGGACGTCTGGAAACACCATATATTTT	CASSLSGTSGNTIYF
TRBV2	16	TRBJ1-3	once	NA	TGTGCCAGCAGTGAGTTAGGCAGAGGCTCTGGAAACACCATATATTTT	CASSELGRGSGNTIYF
TRBV19	14	TRBJ2-1	NA	TRBD1	TGTGCCAGTAGTATGACAGGGGGCTTAGATGAGCAGTTCTTC	CASSMTGGLDEQFF
TRBV20-1	10	TRBJ1-5	NA	NA	TGCAGTGCCTCGAGGCAGCCCCAGCATTTT	CSASRQPQHF
TRBV14	14	TRBJ1-1	NA	TRBD1	TGTGCCAGCAGCCAGACAGGGGCGTACACTGAAGCTTTCTTT	CASSQTGAYTEAFF
TRBV7-9	15	TRBJ1-3	NA	NA	TGTGCCAGCAGCCGGTCCGCGGACTCTGGAAACACCATATATTTT	CASSRSADSGNTIYF
TRBV6-1	14	TRBJ2-3	NA	NA	TGTGCCAGCAGTGCCCAGGGTAAGGAAGATACGCAGTATTTT	CASSAQGKEDTQYF
TRBV19	16	TRBJ2-2	few	TRBD1	TGTGCCAGTAGTATAGGGCAGGGGGCGAACACCGGGGAGCTGTTTTTT	CASSIGQGANTGELFF
TRBV27	18	TRBJ1-4	NA	TRBD1	TGTGCCAGCAGTTCAGCGACAGGGAGAGTCGGAACTAATGAAAAACTGTTTTTT	CASSSATGRVGTNEKLFF
TRBV9	14	TRBJ1-3	NA	NA	TGTGCCAGCAGCGCCCAGGACAGTGGAAACACCATATATTTT	CASSAQDSGNTIYF
TRBV7-2	12	TRBJ2-3	NA	NA	TGTGCCAGCAGCTCCGGGAGAAATACGCAGTATTTT	CASSSGRNTQYF
TRBV7-3	18	TRBJ2-5	NA	TRBD2	TGTGCCAGCAGCTTAAGGGTAGTAGCGGGAGGAGGTTCCGAGACCCAGTACTTC	CASSLRVVAGGGSETQYF
TRBV10-1	14	TRBJ1-1	NA	NA	TGCGCCAGCAGTGAGTATCAGGGGAACACTGAAGCTTTCTTT	CASSEYQGNTEAFF
TRBV6-5	15	TRBJ1-1	once	TRBD1	TGTGCCAGCATCTCCCCAGGGGGGATGAACACTGAAGCTTTCTTT	CASISPGGMNTEAFF
TRBV6-1	21	TRBJ2-2	NA	TRBD1	TGTGCCAGCAGTGAACGCAAAACCGGGACAGGGACTATCACGAACACCGGGGAGCTGTTTTTT	CASSERKTGTGTITNTGELFF